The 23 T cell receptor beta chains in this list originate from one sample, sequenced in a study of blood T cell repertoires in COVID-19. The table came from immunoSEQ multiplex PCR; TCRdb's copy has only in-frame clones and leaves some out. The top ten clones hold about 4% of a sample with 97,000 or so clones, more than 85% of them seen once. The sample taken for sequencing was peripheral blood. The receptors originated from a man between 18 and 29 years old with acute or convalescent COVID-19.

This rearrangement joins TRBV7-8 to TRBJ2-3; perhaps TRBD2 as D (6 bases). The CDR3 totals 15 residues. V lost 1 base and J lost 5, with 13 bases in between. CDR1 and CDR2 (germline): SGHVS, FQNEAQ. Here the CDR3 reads CASSLGLARGDTQYF. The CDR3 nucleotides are TGTGCCAGCAGCTTAGGGCTAGCGAGGGGAGATACGCAGTATTTT.

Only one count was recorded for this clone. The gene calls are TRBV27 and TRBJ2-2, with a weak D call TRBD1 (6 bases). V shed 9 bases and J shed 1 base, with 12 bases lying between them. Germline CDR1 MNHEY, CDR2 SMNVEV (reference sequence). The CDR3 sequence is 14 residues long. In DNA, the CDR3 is TGTGCCAGTGTAGGGGGTCGGAACACCGGGGAGCTGTTTTTT. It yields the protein CASVGGRNTGELFF.

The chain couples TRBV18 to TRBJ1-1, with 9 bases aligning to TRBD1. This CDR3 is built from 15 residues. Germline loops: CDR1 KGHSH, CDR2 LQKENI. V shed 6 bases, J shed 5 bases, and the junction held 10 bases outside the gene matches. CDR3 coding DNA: TGTGCCAGCTCCCTCGGCACAGGGGGCAGGACTGAAGCTTTCTTT. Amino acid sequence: CASSLGTGGRTEAFF.

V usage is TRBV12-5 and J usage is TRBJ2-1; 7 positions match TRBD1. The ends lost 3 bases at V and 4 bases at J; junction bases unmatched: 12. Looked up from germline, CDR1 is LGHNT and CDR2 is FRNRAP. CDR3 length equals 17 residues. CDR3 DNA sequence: TGTGCTAGTGGTTTTGGGACGGGCGGACAGGCATACAATGAGCAGTTCTTC. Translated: CASGFGTGGQAYNEQFF. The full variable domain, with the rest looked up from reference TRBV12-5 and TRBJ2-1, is DARVTQTPRHKVTEMGQEVTMRCQPILGHNTVFWYRQTMMQGLELLAYFRNRAPLDDSGMPKDRFSAEMPDATLATLKIQPSEPRDSAVYFCASGFGTGGQAYNEQFFGPGTRLTVL.

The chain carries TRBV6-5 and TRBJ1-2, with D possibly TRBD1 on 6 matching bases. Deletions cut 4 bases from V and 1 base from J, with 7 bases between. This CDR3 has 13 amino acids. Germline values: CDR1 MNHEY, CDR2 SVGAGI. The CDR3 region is CASSLQGNYGYTF. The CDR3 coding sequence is TGTGCCAGCAGTTTACAGGGTAACTATGGCTACACCTTC.

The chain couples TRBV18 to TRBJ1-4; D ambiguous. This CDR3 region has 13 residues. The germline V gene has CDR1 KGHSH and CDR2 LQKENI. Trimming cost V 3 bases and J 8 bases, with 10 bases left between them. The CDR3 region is CASSPLSPEKLFF. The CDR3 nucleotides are TGTGCCAGCTCACCGTTATCCCCGGAAAAACTGTTTTTT.

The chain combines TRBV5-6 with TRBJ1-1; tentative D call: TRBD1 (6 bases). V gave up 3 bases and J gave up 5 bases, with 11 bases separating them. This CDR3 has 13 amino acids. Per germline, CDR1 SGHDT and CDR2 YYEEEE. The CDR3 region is CASSSGDGTEAFF. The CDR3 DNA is TGTGCCAGCAGCTCAGGGGATGGTACTGAAGCTTTCTTT.

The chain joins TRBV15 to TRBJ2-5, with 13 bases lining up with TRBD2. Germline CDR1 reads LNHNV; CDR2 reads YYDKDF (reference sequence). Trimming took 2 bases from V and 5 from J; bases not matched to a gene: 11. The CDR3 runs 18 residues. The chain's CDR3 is CATSRLLAGGPSGETQYF. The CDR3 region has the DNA TGTGCCACCAGCAGATTACTAGCGGGAGGGCCTTCAGGGGAGACCCAGTACTTC.

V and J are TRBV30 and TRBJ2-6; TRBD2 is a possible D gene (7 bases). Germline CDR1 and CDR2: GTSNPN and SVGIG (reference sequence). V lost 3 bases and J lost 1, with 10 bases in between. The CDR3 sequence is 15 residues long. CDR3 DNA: TGTGCCTGGAGGCGGGGGCGGTCTGGGGCCAACGTCCTGACTTTC. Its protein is CAWRRGRSGANVLTF.

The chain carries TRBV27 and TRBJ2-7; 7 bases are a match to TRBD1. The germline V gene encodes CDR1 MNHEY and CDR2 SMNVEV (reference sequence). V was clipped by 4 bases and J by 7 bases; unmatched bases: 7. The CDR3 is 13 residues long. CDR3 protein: CASSSGTAEEQYF. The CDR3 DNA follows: TGTGCCAGCAGTTCAGGGACAGCTGAGGAGCAGTACTTC.

This CDR3 reads CATLGQGGDYSNQPQHF. The CDR3 DNA reads TGTGCCACCTTGGGACAGGGAGGGGACTATAGCAATCAGCCCCAGCATTTT. The chain combines TRBV21-1 with TRBJ1-5; no DNA check was done on the table's D call, TRBD1. TRBV21-1 is a recognized pseudogene. CDR3 length equals 17 residues.

The CDR3 DNA sequence: TGTGCCAGCAGCTTAAGGCAAGGACTAGCGGGGGACAAAGAGACCCAGTACTTC. Translated: CASSLRQGLAGDKETQYF. V is TRBV7-9 and J is TRBJ2-5; 13 bases fit TRBD2. CDR1 is SEHNR and CDR2 is FQNEAQ in the germline V gene (reference sequence). There are 18 residues in the CDR3. V lost 2 bases, J lost 3 bases, and 9 bases stayed unmatched.

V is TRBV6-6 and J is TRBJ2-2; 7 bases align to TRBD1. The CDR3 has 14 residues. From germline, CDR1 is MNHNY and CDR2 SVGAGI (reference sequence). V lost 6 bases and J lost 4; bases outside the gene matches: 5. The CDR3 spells CASRPGQPTGELFF. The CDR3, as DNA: TGTGCCAGCAGGCCGGGACAGCCCACCGGGGAGCTGTTTTTT.

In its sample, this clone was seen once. The CDR3: CASSIRPDLASISAAYEQYF. In nucleotides, the CDR3 is TGTGCCAGTAGTATCCGACCTGACCTGGCCTCCATATCAGCGGCCTACGAGCAGTACTTC. The chain has TRBV19 and TRBJ2-7; TRBD2 is a possible D gene (5 bases). The CDR3 has 20 amino acids. Looked up from germline, CDR1 is LNHDA and CDR2 is SQIVND (reference sequence). Trimming left V 3 bases short and J 2 bases short, with 29 bases between.

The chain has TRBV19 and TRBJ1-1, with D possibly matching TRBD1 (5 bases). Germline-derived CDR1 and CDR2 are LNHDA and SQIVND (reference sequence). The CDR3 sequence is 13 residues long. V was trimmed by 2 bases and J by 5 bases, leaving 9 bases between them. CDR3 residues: CASSIRGKTEAFF. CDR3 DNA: TGTGCCAGTAGTATACGGGGGAAAACTGAAGCTTTCTTT.

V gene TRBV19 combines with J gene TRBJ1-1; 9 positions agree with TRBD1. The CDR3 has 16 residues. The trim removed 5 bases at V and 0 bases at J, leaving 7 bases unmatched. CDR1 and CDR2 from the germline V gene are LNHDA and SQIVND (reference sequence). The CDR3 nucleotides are TGTGCCAGTAGTTCTTACAGGGGGCAGGTGAACACTGAAGCTTTCTTT. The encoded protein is CASSSYRGQVNTEAFF.

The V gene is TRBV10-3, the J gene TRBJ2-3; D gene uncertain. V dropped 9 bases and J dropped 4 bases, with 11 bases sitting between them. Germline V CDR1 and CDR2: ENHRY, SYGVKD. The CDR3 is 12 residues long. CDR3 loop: CAIAGVADTQYF. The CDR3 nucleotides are TGTGCCATAGCCGGTGTGGCAGATACGCAGTATTTT.

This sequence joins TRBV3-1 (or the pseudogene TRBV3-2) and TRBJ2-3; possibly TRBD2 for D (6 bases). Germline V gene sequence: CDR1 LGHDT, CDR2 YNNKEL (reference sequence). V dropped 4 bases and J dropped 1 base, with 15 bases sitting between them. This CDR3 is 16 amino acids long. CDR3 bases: TGTGCCAGCAGCCCTGACAGCGGGCCAGGCACAGATACGCAGTATTTT. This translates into CASSPDSGPGTDTQYF.

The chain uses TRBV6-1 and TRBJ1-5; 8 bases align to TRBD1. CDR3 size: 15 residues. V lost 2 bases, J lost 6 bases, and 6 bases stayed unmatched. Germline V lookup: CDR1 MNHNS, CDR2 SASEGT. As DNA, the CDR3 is TGTGCCAGCAGTGAAACGACAGGGGTTGGTCAGCCCCAGCATTTT. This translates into CASSETTGVGQPQHF.

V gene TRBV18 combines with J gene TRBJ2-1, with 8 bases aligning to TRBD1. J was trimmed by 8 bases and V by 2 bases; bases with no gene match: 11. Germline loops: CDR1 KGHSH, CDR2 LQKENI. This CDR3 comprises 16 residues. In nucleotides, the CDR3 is TGTGCCAGCTCACCATATATGCCAGGGGGCTTCGATGAGCAGTTCTTC. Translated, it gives CASSPYMPGGFDEQFF.

DNA of the CDR3: TGCAGTGCTAGTCCGATCCAGGAGGTCCAAGAGACCCAGTACTTC. This translates into CSASPIQEVQETQYF. The rearrangement joins TRBV20-1 to TRBJ2-5, with a possible D match to TRBD2 (5 bases). Germline-derived CDR1 and CDR2 are DFQATT and SNEGSKA (reference sequence). CDR3 length: 15 amino acids. Deletions cut 3 bases from V and 1 base from J, with 15 bases between.

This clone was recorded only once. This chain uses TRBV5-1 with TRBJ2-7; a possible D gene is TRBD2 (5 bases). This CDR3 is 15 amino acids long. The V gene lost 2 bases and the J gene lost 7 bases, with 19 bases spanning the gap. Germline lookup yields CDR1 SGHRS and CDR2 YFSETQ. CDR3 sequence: CASSFTGPQPGEQYF. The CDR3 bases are TGCGCCAGCAGCTTTACCGGGCCCCAACCGGGGGAGCAGTACTTC.

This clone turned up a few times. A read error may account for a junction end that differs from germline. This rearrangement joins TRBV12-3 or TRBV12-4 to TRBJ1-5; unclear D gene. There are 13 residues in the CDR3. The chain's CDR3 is CASSLASGQPQHF. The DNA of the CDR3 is TGTGCCAGCAGCTTAGCCAGCGGTCAGCCCCAGCATTTT.